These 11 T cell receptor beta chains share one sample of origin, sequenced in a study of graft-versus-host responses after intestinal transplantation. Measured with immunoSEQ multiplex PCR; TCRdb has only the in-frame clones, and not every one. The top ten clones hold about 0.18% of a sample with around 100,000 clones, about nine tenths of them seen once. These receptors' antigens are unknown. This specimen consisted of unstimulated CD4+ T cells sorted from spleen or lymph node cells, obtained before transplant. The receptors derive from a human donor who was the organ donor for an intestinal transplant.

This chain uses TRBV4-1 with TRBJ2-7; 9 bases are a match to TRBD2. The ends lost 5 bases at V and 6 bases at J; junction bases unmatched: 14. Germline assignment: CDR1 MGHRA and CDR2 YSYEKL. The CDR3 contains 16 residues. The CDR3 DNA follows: TGCGCCAGCAGCTTAAGTCTGCGCGGGGGGGCTAGCGAGCAGTACTTC. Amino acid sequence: CASSLSLRGGASEQYF.

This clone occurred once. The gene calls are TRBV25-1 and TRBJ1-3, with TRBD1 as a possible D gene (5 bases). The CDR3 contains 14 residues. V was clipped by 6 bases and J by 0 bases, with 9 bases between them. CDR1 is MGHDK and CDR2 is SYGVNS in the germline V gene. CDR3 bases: TGTGCCAGCAGAGGACACATCTCTGGAAACACCATATATTTT. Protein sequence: CASRGHISGNTIYF. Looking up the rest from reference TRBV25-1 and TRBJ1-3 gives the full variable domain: EADIYQTPRYLVIGTGKKITLECSQTMGHDKMYWYQQDPGMELHLIHYSYGVNSTEKGDLSSESTVSRIRTEHFPLTLESARPSHTSQYLCASRGHISGNTIYFGEGSWLTVV.

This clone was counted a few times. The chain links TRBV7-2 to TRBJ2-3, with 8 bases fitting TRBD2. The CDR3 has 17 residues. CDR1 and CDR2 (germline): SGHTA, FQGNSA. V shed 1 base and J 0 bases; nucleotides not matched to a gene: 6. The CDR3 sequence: CASSLGSGGLSTDTQYF. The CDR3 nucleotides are TGTGCCAGCAGCTTAGGGAGCGGGGGCCTGAGCACAGATACGCAGTATTTT.

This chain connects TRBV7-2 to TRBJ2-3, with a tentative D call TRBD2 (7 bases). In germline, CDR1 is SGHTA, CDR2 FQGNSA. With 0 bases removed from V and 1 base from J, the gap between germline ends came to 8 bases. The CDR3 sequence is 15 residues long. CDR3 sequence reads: CASSLARGRTDTQYF. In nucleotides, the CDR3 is TGTGCCAGCAGCTTAGCGCGGGGGCGCACAGATACGCAGTATTTT.

The CDR3: CASSLEVGGSYEQYF. CDR3 nucleotides: TGTGCCAGCAGCTTAGAGGTGGGGGGGTCCTACGAGCAGTACTTC. This chain connects TRBV7-2 to TRBJ2-7; 7 positions agree with TRBD2. The length of the CDR3 is 15 residues. The trim removed 1 base at V and 1 base at J, leaving 4 bases unmatched. Germline V gene sequence: CDR1 SGHTA, CDR2 FQGNSA.

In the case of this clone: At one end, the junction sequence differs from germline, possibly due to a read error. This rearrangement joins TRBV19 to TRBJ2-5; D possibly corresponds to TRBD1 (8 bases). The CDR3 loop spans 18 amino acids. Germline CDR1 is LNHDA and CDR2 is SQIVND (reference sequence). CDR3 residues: CASSLDGTGQGGQETQYF. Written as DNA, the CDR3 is TGTGCCAGTAGTCTAGATGGGACCGGACAGGGAGGGCAAGAGACCCAGTACTTC.

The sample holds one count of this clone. CDR3 region: CASSEGASSYEQYF. CDR3 DNA sequence: TGTGCCAGCTCAGAGGGGGCCAGCTCCTACGAGCAGTACTTC. This chain connects TRBV18 to TRBJ2-7; 7 bases align to TRBD1. The CDR3 is 14 amino acids. The V gene end was trimmed by 5 bases and the J gene end by 0 bases; junction bases not matched to a gene: 4. Germline CDR1 is KGHSH and CDR2 is LQKENI.

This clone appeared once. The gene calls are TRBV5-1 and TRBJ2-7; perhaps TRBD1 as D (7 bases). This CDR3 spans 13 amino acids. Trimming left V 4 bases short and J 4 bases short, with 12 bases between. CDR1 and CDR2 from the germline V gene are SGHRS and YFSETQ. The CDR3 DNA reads TGCGCCAGCAGCGGAGGGGGCGGATACGAGCAGTACTTC. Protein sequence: CASSGGGGYEQYF. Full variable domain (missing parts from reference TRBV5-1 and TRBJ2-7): KAGVTQTPRYLIKTRGQQVTLSCSPISGHRSVSWYQQTPGQGLQFLFEYFSETQRNKGNFPGRFSGRQFSNSRSEMNVSTLELGDSALYLCASSGGGGYEQYFGPGTRLTVT.

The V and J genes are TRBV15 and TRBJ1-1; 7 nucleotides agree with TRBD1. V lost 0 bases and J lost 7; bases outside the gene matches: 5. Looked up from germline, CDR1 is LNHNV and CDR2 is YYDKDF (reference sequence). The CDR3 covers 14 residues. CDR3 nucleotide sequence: TGTGCCACCAGCAGAGAGGGGTGGACAGGTGAAGCTTTCTTT. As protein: CATSREGWTGEAFF. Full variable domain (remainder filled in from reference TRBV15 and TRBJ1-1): DAMVIQNPRYQVTQFGKPVTLSCSQTLNHNVMYWYQQKSSQAPKLLFHYYDKDFNNEADTPDNFQSRRPNTSFCFLDIRSPGLGDTAMYLCATSREGWTGEAFFGQGTRLTVV.

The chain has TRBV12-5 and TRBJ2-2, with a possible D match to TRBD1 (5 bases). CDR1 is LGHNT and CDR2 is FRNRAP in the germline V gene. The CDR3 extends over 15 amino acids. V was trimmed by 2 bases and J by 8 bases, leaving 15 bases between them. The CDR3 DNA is TGTGCTAGTGGTTTGTCCTCAGGGTTCTCAGGGGAGCTGTTTTTT. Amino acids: CASGLSSGFSGELFF.

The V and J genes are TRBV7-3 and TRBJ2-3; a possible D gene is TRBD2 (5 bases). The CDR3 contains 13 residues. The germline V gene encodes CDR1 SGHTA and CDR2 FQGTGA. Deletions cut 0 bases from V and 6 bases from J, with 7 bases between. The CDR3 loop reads CASSLTEADTQYF. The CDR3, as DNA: TGTGCCAGCAGCTTAACGGAGGCGGATACGCAGTATTTT. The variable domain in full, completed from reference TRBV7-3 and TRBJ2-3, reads GAGVSQTPSNKVTEKGKYVELRCDPISGHTALYWYRQSLGQGPEFLIYFQGTGAADDSGLPNDRFFAVRPEGSVSTLKIQRTERGDSAVYLCASSLTEADTQYFGPGTRLTVL.